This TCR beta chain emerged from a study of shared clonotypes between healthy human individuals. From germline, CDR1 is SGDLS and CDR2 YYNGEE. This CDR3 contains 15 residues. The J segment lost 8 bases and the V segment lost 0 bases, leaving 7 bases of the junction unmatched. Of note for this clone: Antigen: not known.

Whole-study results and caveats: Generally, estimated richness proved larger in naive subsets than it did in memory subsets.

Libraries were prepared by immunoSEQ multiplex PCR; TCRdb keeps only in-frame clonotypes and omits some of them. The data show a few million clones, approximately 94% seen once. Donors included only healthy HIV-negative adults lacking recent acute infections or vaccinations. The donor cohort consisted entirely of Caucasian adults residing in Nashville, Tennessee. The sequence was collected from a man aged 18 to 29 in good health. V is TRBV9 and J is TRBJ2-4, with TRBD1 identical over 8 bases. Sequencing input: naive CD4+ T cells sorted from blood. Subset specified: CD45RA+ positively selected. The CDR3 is CASSVEAVTGDIQYF. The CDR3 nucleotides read TGTGCCAGCAGCGTAGAGGCCGTGACAGGGGACATTCAGTACTTC. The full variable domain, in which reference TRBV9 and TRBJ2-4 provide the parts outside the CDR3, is DSGVTQTPKHLITATGQRVTLRCSPRSGDLSVYWYQQSLDQGLQFLIQYYNGEERAKGNILERFSAQQFPDLHSELNLSSLELGDSALYFCASSVEAVTGDIQYFGAGTRLSVL.